Below are 15 T cell receptor beta chains sequenced from a single sample in a study of blood T cells in healthy people across ages. Primed by a sample-barcoded 5' primer and a J-beta primer mix, a second PCR proceeded for about 6 to 11 cycles. TCRdb used MiXCR to reprocess the 5' RACE reads, holding one entry per CDR3 protein. The data show about 780,000 distinct CDR3 sequences, 46% seen once. Sequencing used blood. The receptors were sampled from an elderly man in good health.

Ten or more counts support this clonotype. The chain joins TRBV29-1 to TRBJ2-7; D not resolved. This CDR3 is 13 amino acids long. The ends were cut back, 0 bases at V and 0 bases at J, with 6 bases in the middle. Looked up from germline, CDR1 is SQVTM and CDR2 is ANQGSEA. The CDR3 loop is CSVEDPSSYEQYF. In DNA form, the CDR3 reads TGCAGCGTTGAAGATCCCAGCTCCTACGAGCAGTACTTC.

This clonotype has a handful of counts. The chain links TRBV27 to TRBJ2-5; 11 bases match TRBD2. The end of the DNA fits TRBJ2-7 better, so the J call may be wrong. The CDR3 has 15 amino acids. CDR1 and CDR2 (germline): MNHEY, SMNVEV (reference sequence). CDR3 in amino acids: CASSAPTSGKYEQYF. CDR3 sequence (DNA): TGTGCCAGCAGTGCCCCGACTAGCGGGAAATACGAGCAGTACTTC.

This chain's CDR3 is CASRVGVNTEAFF. The CDR3 DNA sequence: TGTGCCAGCAGGGTTGGAGTAAACACTGAAGCTTTCTTT. The rearrangement joins TRBV25-1 to TRBJ1-1; D remains ambiguous. The CDR3 is 13 amino acids. The germline CDR1 and CDR2 sequences are MGHDK and SYGVNS. The germline V and J ends were trimmed by 6 bases and 2 bases, with 10 bases remaining between them.

The chain links TRBV6-6 to TRBJ2-1, with TRBD1 matching 9 bases. Germline CDR1 and CDR2: MNHNY and SVGAGI (reference sequence). J gave up 8 bases and V 6 bases, and 8 bases lay outside the gene matches. This CDR3 region has 14 residues. CDR3 loop: CASRRDRDLDEQFF. CDR3 nucleotides: TGTGCCAGCAGGCGGGACAGGGATTTAGATGAGCAGTTCTTC.

The rearrangement links TRBV10-3 to TRBJ2-2; D not resolved. Trimming took off 3 bases at V and 9 bases at J, with 11 bases between the two ends. This CDR3 is 13 amino acids long. Germline CDR1 and CDR2: ENHRY and SYGVKD. CDR3 in amino acids: CAISEAGKRELFF. CDR3 sequence (DNA): TGTGCCATCAGTGAAGCTGGGAAGCGGGAGCTGTTTTTT.

CDR3 coding DNA: TGTGCCAGCAGTTACTCGAGGCAGATTAACGTCCTGACTTTC. Translation: CASSYSRQINVLTF. This chain connects TRBV6-2 or TRBV6-3 to TRBJ2-6; no definite D call. V lost 0 bases, J lost 10 bases, and 10 bases lay in between. Germline CDR1 MNHEY, CDR2 SVGEGT. CDR3 length equals 14 residues.

This chain uses TRBV4-3 with TRBJ1-3; a weak D match, TRBD1 (5 bases). Germline assignment: CDR1 LGHNA and CDR2 YSLEER. CDR3 length equals 16 residues. V lost 5 bases to trimming and J lost 0 bases, with 14 bases between them. In nucleotides, the CDR3 is TGCGCCAGCAGCGTCGGGGCGTTGAGCTCTGGAAACACCATATATTTT. Residues: CASSVGALSSGNTIYF.

The CDR3 coding sequence is TGCAGTGCACGTCTCGCAGGGAACAATGAGCAGTTCTTC. Its protein is CSARLAGNNEQFF. J is TRBJ2-1 and V is TRBV29-1, with D tentatively TRBD1 (5 bases). This CDR3 region has 13 residues. Looked up from germline, CDR1 is SQVTM and CDR2 is ANQGSEA.

Details on this clonotype: Because the CDR3's place on the DNA is in doubt, the DNA is left out and the CDR3 is given as listed by TCRdb. The chain recombines TRBV12-3 or TRBV12-4 with TRBJ2-3; whether TRBD1, the table's D call, matches the DNA was not checked. The CDR3 length equals 14 residues, ends included. The CDR3 here is CASSFGGGADGEYF.

The chain joins TRBV25-1 to TRBJ2-7; the D is unclear. The CDR3 is 14 residues long. Deletions cut 0 bases from V and 2 bases from J, with 8 bases between. Germline V gene data show CDR1 as MGHDK and CDR2 as SYGVNS. CDR3 nucleotides: TGTGCCAGCAGTGAATACTACAGTCCCTACGAGCAGTACTTC. This sequence encodes CASSEYYSPYEQYF.

This clonotype has more than one count but fewer than ten. The V gene is TRBV25-1, the J gene TRBJ2-7; a possible D gene is TRBD1 (6 bases). Trimming removed 3 bases from V and 6 bases from J, with 18 bases in between. Germline V gene lookup returns CDR1 MGHDK and CDR2 SYGVNS. This CDR3 contains 15 residues. CDR3 bases: TGTGCCAGCAGTGACAGGATCAGGGGTTTAGGCGAGCAGTACTTC. This sequence encodes CASSDRIRGLGEQYF.

As regards this clonotype: A clone one base away is much larger, so this may be a read error. The CDR3 coding sequence is TGTGCCAGCAGCGTCCGGGACGGCAACACCGGGGAGCTGTTTTTT. Its translation is CASSVRDGNTGELFF. The chain links TRBV9 to TRBJ2-2; TRBD1 or TRBD2 may be the D gene (5 bases each). Germline V gives CDR1 SGDLS, CDR2 YYNGEE. The V and J ends lost 2 bases and 2 bases respectively, with 10 bases between them. The CDR3 has 15 amino acids.

This clonotype occurred a few times. V gene TRBV20-1 combines with J gene TRBJ2-3; TRBD2 matches at 10 bases. V trimming: 6 bases; J trimming: 1 base; junction bases outside the gene matches: 7. Germline V lookup: CDR1 DFQATT, CDR2 SNEGSKA (reference sequence). The CDR3 has 15 amino acids. The DNA for the CDR3 is TGCAGTGCCCTCGGGCTAGCGGGAGGCACAGATACGCAGTATTTT. Translating it yields CSALGLAGGTDTQYF.

The V and J genes are TRBV25-1 and TRBJ2-7; tentative D call: TRBD2 (5 bases). The CDR3 is 13 amino acids. V was cut by 6 bases and J by 3 bases, with 12 bases left in between. Germline V gene lookup returns CDR1 MGHDK and CDR2 SYGVNS. Written as DNA, the CDR3 is TGTGCCAGCAGACAGACGGGGAACTACGAGCAGTACTTC. As protein: CASRQTGNYEQYF.

This chain connects TRBV20-1 to TRBJ2-4; 8 nucleotides match TRBD1. The J call may be faulty, since TRBJ2-5 better matches the DNA end. Germline V lookup: CDR1 DFQATT, CDR2 SNEGSKA (reference sequence). There are 15 residues in the CDR3. The CDR3 loop reads CSAIGGQGAQETQYF. CDR3 nucleotides: TGCAGTGCTATTGGCGGACAGGGCGCCCAAGAGACCCAGTACTTC.